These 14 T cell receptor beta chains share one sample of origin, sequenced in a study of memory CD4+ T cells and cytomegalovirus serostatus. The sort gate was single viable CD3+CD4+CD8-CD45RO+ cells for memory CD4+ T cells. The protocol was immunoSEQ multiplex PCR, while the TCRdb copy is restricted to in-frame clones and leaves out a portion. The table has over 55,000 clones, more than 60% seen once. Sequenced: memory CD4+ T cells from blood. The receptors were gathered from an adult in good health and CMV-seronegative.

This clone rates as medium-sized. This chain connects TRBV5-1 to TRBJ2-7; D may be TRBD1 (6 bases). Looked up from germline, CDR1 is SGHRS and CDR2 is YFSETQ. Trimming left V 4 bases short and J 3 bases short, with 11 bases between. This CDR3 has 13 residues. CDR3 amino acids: CASSGGQIYEQYF. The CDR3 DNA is TGCGCCAGCAGCGGGGGACAAATCTACGAGCAGTACTTC.

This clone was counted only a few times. The DNA for the CDR3 is TGTGCCAGCAGTACTCGGACAGAGGGCAATGAGCAGTTCTTC. Amino acid sequence: CASSTRTEGNEQFF. This chain joins TRBV6-6 and TRBJ2-1, with TRBD1 as a possible D gene (6 bases). V was cut by 5 bases and J by 6 bases, with 14 bases left in between. Germline V gene data show CDR1 as MNHNY and CDR2 as SVGAGI (reference sequence). This CDR3 spans 14 amino acids.

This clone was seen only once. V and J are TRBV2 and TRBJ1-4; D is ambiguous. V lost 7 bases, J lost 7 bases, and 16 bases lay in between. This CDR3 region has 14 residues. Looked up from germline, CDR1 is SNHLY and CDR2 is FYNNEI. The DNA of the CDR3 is TGTGCCAGCACACTTCTCGGGGAGGGTGAAAAACTGTTTTTT. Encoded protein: CASTLLGEGEKLFF.

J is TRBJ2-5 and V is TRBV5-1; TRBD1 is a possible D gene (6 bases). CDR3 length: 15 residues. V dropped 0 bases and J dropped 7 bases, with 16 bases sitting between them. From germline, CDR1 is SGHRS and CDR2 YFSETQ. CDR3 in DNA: TGCGCCAGCAGCTTGGACTCTAGGGGGAGCGGGACCCAGTACTTC. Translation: CASSLDSRGSGTQYF.

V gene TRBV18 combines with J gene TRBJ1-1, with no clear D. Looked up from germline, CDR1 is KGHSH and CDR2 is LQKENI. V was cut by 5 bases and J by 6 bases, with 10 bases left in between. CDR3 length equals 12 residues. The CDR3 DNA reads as TGTGCCAGCTCAGACTCGAGGGCTGAAGCTTTCTTT. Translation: CASSDSRAEAFF. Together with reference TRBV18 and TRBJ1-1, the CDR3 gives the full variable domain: NAGVMQNPRHLVRRRGQEARLRCSPMKGHSHVYWYRQLPEEGLKFMVYLQKENIIDESGMPKERFSAEFPKEGPSILRIQQVVRGDSAAYFCASSDSRAEAFFGQGTRLTVV.

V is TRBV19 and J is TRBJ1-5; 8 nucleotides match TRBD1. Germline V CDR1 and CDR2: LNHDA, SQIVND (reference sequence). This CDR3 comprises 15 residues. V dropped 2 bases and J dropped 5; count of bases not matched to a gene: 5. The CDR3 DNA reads TGTGCCAGTAGTATAAGGACAGGGCAACATCAGCCCCAGCATTTT. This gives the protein CASSIRTGQHQPQHF. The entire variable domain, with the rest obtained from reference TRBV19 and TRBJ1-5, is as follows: DGGITQSPKYLFRKEGQNVTLSCEQNLNHDAMYWYRQDPGQGLRLIYYSQIVNDFQKGDIAEGYSVSREKKESFPLTVTSAQKNPTAFYLCASSIRTGQHQPQHFGDGTRLSIL.

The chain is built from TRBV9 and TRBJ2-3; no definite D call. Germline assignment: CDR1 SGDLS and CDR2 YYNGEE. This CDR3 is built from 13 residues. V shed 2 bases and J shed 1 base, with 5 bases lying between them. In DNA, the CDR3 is TGTGCCAGCAGCGTTGGGGGCACAGATACGCAGTATTTT. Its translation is CASSVGGTDTQYF.

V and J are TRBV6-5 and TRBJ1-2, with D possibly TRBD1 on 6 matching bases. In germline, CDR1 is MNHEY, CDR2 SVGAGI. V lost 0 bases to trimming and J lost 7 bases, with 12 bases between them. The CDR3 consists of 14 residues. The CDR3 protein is CASSYSTGALGYTF. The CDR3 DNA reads TGTGCCAGCAGTTACTCGACAGGTGCCCTTGGCTACACCTTC.

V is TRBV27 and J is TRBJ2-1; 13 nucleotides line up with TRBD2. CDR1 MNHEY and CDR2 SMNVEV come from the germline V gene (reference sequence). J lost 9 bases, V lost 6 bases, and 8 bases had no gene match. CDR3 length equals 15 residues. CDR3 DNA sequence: TGTGCCAGCAGGTGGACTAGCGGGGGAACGGGTGAGCAGTTCTTC. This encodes CASRWTSGGTGEQFF.

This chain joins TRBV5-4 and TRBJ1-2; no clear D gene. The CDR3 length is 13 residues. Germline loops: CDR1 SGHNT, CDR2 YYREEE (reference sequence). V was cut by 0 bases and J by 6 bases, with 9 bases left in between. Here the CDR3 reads CASSLGGGNGYTF. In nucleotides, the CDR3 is TGTGCCAGCAGCTTGGGTGGTGGTAATGGCTACACCTTC.

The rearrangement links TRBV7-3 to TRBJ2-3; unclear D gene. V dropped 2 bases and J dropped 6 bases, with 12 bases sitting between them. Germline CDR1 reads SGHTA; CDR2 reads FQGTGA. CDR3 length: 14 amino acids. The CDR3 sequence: CASSLGAPADTQYF. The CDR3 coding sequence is TGTGCCAGCAGCTTAGGCGCCCCAGCGGATACGCAGTATTTT. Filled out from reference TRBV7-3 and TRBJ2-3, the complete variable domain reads GAGVSQTPSNKVTEKGKYVELRCDPISGHTALYWYRQSLGQGPEFLIYFQGTGAADDSGLPNDRFFAVRPEGSVSTLKIQRTERGDSAVYLCASSLGAPADTQYFGPGTRLTVL.

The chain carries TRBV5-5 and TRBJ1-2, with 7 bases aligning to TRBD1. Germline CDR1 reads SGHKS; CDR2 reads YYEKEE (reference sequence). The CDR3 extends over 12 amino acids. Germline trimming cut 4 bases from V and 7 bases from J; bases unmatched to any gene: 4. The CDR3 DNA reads TGTGCCAGCAGCGTAGACAGGGCTGGCTACACCTTC. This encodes CASSVDRAGYTF.

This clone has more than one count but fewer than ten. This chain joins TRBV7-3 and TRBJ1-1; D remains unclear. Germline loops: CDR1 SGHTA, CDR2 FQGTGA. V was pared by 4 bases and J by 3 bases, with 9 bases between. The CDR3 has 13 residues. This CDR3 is CASSSLGDTEAFF. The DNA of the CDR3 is TGTGCCAGCAGCTCCTTGGGAGACACTGAAGCTTTCTTT.

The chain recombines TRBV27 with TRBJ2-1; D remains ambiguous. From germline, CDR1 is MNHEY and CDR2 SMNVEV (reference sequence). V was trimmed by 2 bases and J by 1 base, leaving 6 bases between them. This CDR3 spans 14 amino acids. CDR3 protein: CASSLEASYNEQFF. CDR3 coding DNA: TGTGCCAGCAGTTTAGAGGCGTCCTACAATGAGCAGTTCTTC.